The 27 T cell receptor beta chains reported below all come from one sample, sequenced in a study of identical twins. Each CDR3 protein gets one entry after TCRdb re-called the 5' RACE reads with MiXCR. The sample includes about 570,000 distinct CDR3 sequences, more than 9% seen only once; the top ten take 2.5% to 3.5%. A further study also used this sample, focusing on yellow fever vaccine responses in identical twins.

Sequenced material: PBMCs. Receptors originate from a woman aged 18-29 years in good health.

This clonotype was observed a few times. The rearrangement uses TRBV29-1 and TRBJ2-3; D perhaps matches TRBD2 (5 bases). Trimming took off 1 base at V and 10 bases at J, with 9 bases between the two ends. Per germline, CDR1 SQVTM and CDR2 ANQGSEA. The CDR3 length is 11 residues. Here the CDR3 DNA reads TGCAGCGTTGAAGGGACTGTTCCGCAGTATTTT. This translates into CSVEGTVPQYF.

This rearrangement joins TRBV6-1 to TRBJ2-7, with 11 bases fitting TRBD1. Germline V gene lookup returns CDR1 MNHNS and CDR2 SASEGT. This CDR3 contains 14 residues. V gave up 7 bases and J gave up 3 bases; unmatched junction bases: 5. In nucleotides, the CDR3 is TGTGCCAGCACCGGGACAGGGGGTAACTACGAGCAGTACTTC. It yields the protein CASTGTGGNYEQYF.

In DNA, the CDR3 is TGTGCCAGCAGCGTGGGATACGAAGCTTTCTTT. Its protein is CASSVGYEAFF. This chain joins TRBV7-9 and TRBJ1-1, with unresolved D. Trimming cost V 5 bases and J 8 bases, with 9 bases left between them. The CDR3 loop spans 11 amino acids. CDR1 and CDR2 from the germline V gene are SEHNR and FQNEAQ (reference sequence).

The sample holds a few counts of this clonotype. The chain combines TRBV10-1 with TRBJ2-3; 7 positions agree with TRBD2. Germline values: CDR1 WNHNN, CDR2 SYGVQD (reference sequence). The CDR3 contains 16 residues. The junction had 13 bases not matched to a gene; V was cut back by 6 bases and J by 4 bases. In DNA, the CDR3 is TGCGCCAGCAGCCCTAAGCGGGGCCTAGCGGCAGATACGCAGTATTTT. Encoded protein: CASSPKRGLAADTQYF.

This clonotype has more than one count but fewer than ten. This rearrangement joins TRBV12-3 or TRBV12-4 to TRBJ1-6, with D perhaps TRBD1 (5 bases). V gave up 3 bases and J gave up 10 bases, with 16 bases separating them. The CDR3 is 15 residues long. Here the CDR3 reads CASSFPDRLRSPLHF. For the CDR3, the DNA is TGTGCCAGCAGTTTCCCAGACAGACTAAGATCACCCCTCCACTTT.

The gene calls are TRBV12-3 or TRBV12-4 and TRBJ1-6; D ambiguous. CDR3 length: 14 residues. Deletions cut 8 bases from V and 4 bases from J, with 12 bases between. CDR3 residues: CASRQLQYNSPLHF. The CDR3 nucleotides are TGTGCCAGCCGCCAGCTACAATATAATTCACCCCTCCACTTT.

This clonotype has more than one count but fewer than ten. CDR3: CASSLSPAGEGETQYF. The CDR3 coding sequence is TGTGCCAGCAGTCTTTCACCCGCAGGGGAGGGAGAGACCCAGTACTTC. The chain is built from TRBV6-1 and TRBJ2-5; D may be TRBD2 (7 bases). Trimming shortened V by 5 bases and J by 4 bases, and 20 bases separated the two germline ends. The CDR3 runs to 16 residues. CDR1 is MNHNS, CDR2 SASEGT, per germline.

The chain carries TRBV5-4 and TRBJ2-3; 10 nucleotides match TRBD2. J was trimmed by 5 bases and V by 3 bases; bases with no gene match: 3. Germline V CDR1 and CDR2: SGHNT, YYREEE (reference sequence). The CDR3 length is 14 residues. The CDR3 bases are TGTGCCAGCAGCTCGGGACTAGCGCGAGATACGCAGTATTTT. The encoded protein is CASSSGLARDTQYF.

This clonotype was found many times. The rearrangement joins TRBV6-5 to TRBJ2-2; 10 bases map to TRBD1. The CDR3 has 15 amino acids. Germline loops: CDR1 MNHEY, CDR2 SVGAGI. Losses at the gene ends were 6 bases for V and 6 bases for J; bases not matched to a gene: 7. CDR3 region: CASSYGTGVAGELFF. Here the CDR3 DNA reads TGTGCCAGCAGCTACGGGACAGGGGTGGCCGGGGAGCTGTTTTTT.

This clonotype was seen at least ten times. The chain couples TRBV7-2 to TRBJ2-7; D possibly corresponds to TRBD1 (6 bases). The CDR3 is 14 residues long. Germline V gene sequence: CDR1 SGHTA, CDR2 FQGNSA. The V and J ends lost 3 bases and 3 bases respectively, with 12 bases between them. The CDR3 loop reads CASSFRQVNYEQYF. The CDR3 coding sequence is TGTGCCAGCAGCTTCCGACAGGTGAACTACGAGCAGTACTTC.

V usage is TRBV5-5 and J usage is TRBJ2-7; 8 bases agree with TRBD1. In germline, CDR1 is SGHKS, CDR2 YYEKEE (reference sequence). The CDR3 covers 17 residues. V gave up 0 bases and J gave up 3 bases; unmatched junction bases: 11. The CDR3, as DNA: TGTGCCAGCAGCTTGGGAACCGGGACAGGACTATTCTACGAGCAGTACTTC. Amino acid sequence: CASSLGTGTGLFYEQYF.

The sample holds many counts of this clonotype. The rearrangement joins TRBV5-1 to TRBJ2-5; 10 bases fit TRBD2. V lost 4 bases to trimming and J lost 5 bases; unmatched junction nucleotides: 5. CDR3 length equals 14 residues. The germline V gene has CDR1 SGHRS and CDR2 YFSETQ. CDR3 DNA: TGCGCCAGCAGCGCGGGACTAGCGACGGAGACCCAGTACTTC. This codes for CASSAGLATETQYF.

This clonotype was picked up many times. V and J are TRBV12-3 or TRBV12-4 and TRBJ2-1, with D possibly matching TRBD2 (6 bases). The CDR3 totals 11 residues. Trimming took 7 bases from V and 7 from J, leaving 8 bases between them. CDR3: CASTAGNEQFF. The CDR3 nucleotides read TGTGCCAGCACGGCGGGGAATGAGCAGTTCTTC.

V gene TRBV12-3 or TRBV12-4 combines with J gene TRBJ2-3; D remains ambiguous. The V end lost 11 bases, the J end lost 0 bases, and 24 bases lay between the germline ends. CDR3 length: 17 amino acids. The CDR3 nucleotides read TGTGCCTTCAGTTTAGCTGTCGGCGTACCTAGCACAGATACGCAGTATTTT. Translated: CAFSLAVGVPSTDTQYF.

This clonotype has a handful of counts. This chain links TRBV7-2 with TRBJ2-7; 7 bases line up with TRBD2. This CDR3 has 16 residues. Trimming took 5 bases from V and 0 from J; bases not matched to a gene: 10. Germline-derived CDR1 and CDR2 are SGHTA and FQGNSA. CDR3 nucleotides: TGTGCCAGCAGCCCCCAACTAGCGCAGAGCTCCTACGAGCAGTACTTC. The encoded protein is CASSPQLAQSSYEQYF.

This clonotype occurred a few times. The DNA of the CDR3 is TGTGCCTGGAGTGTAGGGGCGGGAGGGCCTTACAATGAGCAGTTCTTC. Protein product: CAWSVGAGGPYNEQFF. The chain is built from TRBV30 and TRBJ2-1; TRBD2 matches 9 bases. This CDR3 is built from 16 residues. Germline trimming cut 0 bases from V and 4 bases from J; bases unmatched to any gene: 7. Looked up from germline, CDR1 is GTSNPN and CDR2 is SVGIG (reference sequence).

This clonotype has only a few counts. The V gene is TRBV12-3 or TRBV12-4, the J gene TRBJ2-3; 7 bases match TRBD2. The CDR3 consists of 16 residues. CDR3 in amino acids: CADPLPGLLSTDTQYF. CDR3 nucleotide sequence: TGTGCAGACCCTCTACCGGGACTACTAAGCACAGATACGCAGTATTTT.

The chain couples TRBV6-1 to TRBJ2-1; D possibly corresponds to TRBD1 (6 bases). The CDR3 loop spans 16 amino acids. Germline V gives CDR1 MNHNS, CDR2 SASEGT. Trimming shortened V by 4 bases and J by 0 bases, and 13 bases separated the two germline ends. The CDR3 DNA follows: TGTGCCAGCAGTGTAGCCGGGACAAACTCCTACAATGAGCAGTTCTTC. Amino acids: CASSVAGTNSYNEQFF.

This clonotype was observed a few times. V is TRBV5-1 and J is TRBJ2-3; D gene unclear. Germline V gives CDR1 SGHRS, CDR2 YFSETQ. The CDR3 length is 14 residues. V dropped 4 bases and J dropped 4 bases, with 13 bases sitting between them. The CDR3 loop reads CASSPLQSADTQYF. DNA for the CDR3: TGCGCCAGCAGCCCCCTCCAGTCGGCAGATACGCAGTATTTT.

This chain connects TRBV5-1 to TRBJ2-1; TRBD2 matches at 9 bases. This CDR3 has 15 residues. V dropped 4 bases and J dropped 6; count of bases not matched to a gene: 8. The germline CDR1 and CDR2 sequences are SGHRS and YFSETQ. This CDR3 is CASSILAGESNEQFF. Here the CDR3 DNA reads TGCGCCAGCAGCATTTTAGCGGGAGAAAGCAATGAGCAGTTCTTC.

At least ten counts were recorded for this clonotype. The CDR3 protein is CASSSTSGGYNEQFF. The CDR3 DNA reads as TGTGCCAGCAGCTCCACTAGCGGGGGGTACAATGAGCAGTTCTTC. The chain joins TRBV7-9 to TRBJ2-1, with 12 nucleotides matching TRBD2. Germline V gives CDR1 SEHNR, CDR2 FQNEAQ (reference sequence). With 4 bases clipped from V and 4 bases from J, the junction kept 2 bases outside the gene matches. The CDR3 is 15 residues long. Full variable domain (missing parts from reference TRBV7-9 and TRBJ2-1): DTGVSQNPRHKITKRGQNVTFRCDPISEHNRLYWYRQTLGQGPEFLTYFQNEAQLEKSRLLSDRFSAERPKGSFSTLEIQRTEQGDSAMYLCASSSTSGGYNEQFFGPGTRLTVL.

The table lists this clonotype with many counts. The gene calls are TRBV6-1 and TRBJ2-5, with 10 bases fitting TRBD2. The J segment lost 3 bases and the V segment lost 6 bases, leaving 4 bases of the junction unmatched. The CDR3 sequence is 14 residues long. Germline V gene sequence: CDR1 MNHNS, CDR2 SASEGT. CDR3 residues: CASRGGLAEETQYF. Written as DNA, the CDR3 is TGTGCCAGCAGGGGAGGACTAGCGGAAGAGACCCAGTACTTC.

V gene TRBV29-1 combines with J gene TRBJ2-1; TRBD1 agrees at 8 bases. Trimming removed 4 bases from V and 7 bases from J; junction bases left unmatched: 3. The CDR3 is made up of 12 amino acids. Per germline, CDR1 SQVTM and CDR2 ANQGSEA. The CDR3 region has the DNA TGCAGCGTTGCCAGGGGGCAAAATGAGCAGTTCTTC. It encodes CSVARGQNEQFF.

This clonotype was observed a handful of times. V gene TRBV15 combines with J gene TRBJ2-1, with 9 bases lining up with TRBD2. J gave up 7 bases and V 5 bases, and 9 bases lay outside the gene matches. Germline V CDR1 and CDR2: LNHNV, YYDKDF (reference sequence). The CDR3 totals 15 residues. The CDR3 here is CATSPYGGRANEQFF. CDR3 DNA sequence: TGTGCCACCAGCCCCTATGGCGGGAGGGCTAATGAGCAGTTCTTC.

This clonotype was seen at least ten times. The chain combines TRBV9 with TRBJ2-3; tentative D call: TRBD2 (5 bases). Germline CDR1 reads SGDLS; CDR2 reads YYNGEE. This CDR3 contains 16 residues. Trimming took 4 bases from V and 8 from J, leaving 23 bases between them. CDR3 residues: CASSPQTVFVEGTQYF. In nucleotides, the CDR3 is TGTGCCAGCAGCCCGCAGACGGTTTTTGTTGAGGGTACGCAGTATTTT.

The chain carries TRBV7-6 and TRBJ2-1; no clear D. This CDR3 is built from 13 residues. Trimming took off 2 bases at V and 6 bases at J, with 8 bases between the two ends. Germline CDR1 and CDR2: SGHVS and FNYEAQ. In nucleotides, the CDR3 is TGTGCCAGCAGCTTAACCAACGGCAATGAGCAGTTCTTC. It encodes CASSLTNGNEQFF.

This clonotype was seen many times. The chain is built from TRBV20-1 and TRBJ2-1; 10 bases are shared with TRBD2. This CDR3 spans 17 amino acids. From germline, CDR1 is DFQATT and CDR2 SNEGSKA (reference sequence). After removal of 1 base from V and 5 bases from J, the junction contained 11 bases not matched to a gene. CDR3 protein: CSARVLSGGLPNNEQFF. The CDR3 DNA reads as TGCAGTGCTAGAGTTCTTAGCGGGGGGCTACCGAACAATGAGCAGTTCTTC.